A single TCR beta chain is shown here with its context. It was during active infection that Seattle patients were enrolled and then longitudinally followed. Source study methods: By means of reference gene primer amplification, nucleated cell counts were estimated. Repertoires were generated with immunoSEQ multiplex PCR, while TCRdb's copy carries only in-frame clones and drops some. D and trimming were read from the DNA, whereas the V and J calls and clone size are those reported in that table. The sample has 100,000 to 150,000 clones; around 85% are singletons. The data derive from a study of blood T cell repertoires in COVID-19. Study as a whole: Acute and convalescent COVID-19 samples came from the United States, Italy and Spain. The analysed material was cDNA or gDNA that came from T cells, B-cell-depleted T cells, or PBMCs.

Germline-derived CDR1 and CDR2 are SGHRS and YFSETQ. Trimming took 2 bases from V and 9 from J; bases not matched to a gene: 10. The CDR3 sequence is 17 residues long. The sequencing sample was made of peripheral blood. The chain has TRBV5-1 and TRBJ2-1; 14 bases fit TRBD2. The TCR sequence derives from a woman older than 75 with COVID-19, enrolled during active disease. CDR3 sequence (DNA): TGCGCCAGCAGCTTCACGTCCGGGACTAGCGGGAGTAGTGAGCAGTTCTTC. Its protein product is CASSFTSGTSGSSEQFF.